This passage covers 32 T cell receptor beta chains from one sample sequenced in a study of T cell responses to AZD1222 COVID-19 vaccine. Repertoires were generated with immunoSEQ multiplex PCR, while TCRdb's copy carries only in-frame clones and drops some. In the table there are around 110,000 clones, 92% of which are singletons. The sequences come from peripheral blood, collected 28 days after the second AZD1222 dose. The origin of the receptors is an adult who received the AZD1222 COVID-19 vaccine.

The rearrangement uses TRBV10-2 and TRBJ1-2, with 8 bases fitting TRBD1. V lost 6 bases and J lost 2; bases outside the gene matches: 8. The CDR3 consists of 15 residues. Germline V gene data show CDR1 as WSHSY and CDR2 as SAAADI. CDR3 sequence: CASRRETGENYGYTF. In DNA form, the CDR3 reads TGCGCCAGCAGAAGAGAGACAGGGGAAAACTATGGCTACACCTTC.

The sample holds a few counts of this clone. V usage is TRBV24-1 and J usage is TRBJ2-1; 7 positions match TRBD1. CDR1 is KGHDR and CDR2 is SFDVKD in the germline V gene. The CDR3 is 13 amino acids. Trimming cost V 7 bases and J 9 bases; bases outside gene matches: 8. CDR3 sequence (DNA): TGTGCCACCAGGGGACAGTTGGTAGGTGAGCAGTTCTTC. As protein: CATRGQLVGEQFF.

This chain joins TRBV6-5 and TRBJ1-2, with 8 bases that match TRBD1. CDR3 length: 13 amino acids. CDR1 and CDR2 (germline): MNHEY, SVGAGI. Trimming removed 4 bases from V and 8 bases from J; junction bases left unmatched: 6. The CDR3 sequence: CASSSQGARGYTF. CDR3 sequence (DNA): TGTGCCAGCAGTTCTCAGGGGGCGCGGGGCTACACCTTC.

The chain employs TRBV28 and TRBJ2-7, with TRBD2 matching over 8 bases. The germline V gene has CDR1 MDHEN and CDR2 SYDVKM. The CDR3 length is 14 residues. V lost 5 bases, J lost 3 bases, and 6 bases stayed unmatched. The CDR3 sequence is CASSTSGTSYEQYF. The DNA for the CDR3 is TGTGCCAGCAGTACTTCCGGGACTAGCTACGAGCAGTACTTC.

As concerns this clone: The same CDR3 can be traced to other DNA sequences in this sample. CDR3 sequence (DNA): TGTGCCAGTAGTATTGGGACAGGAGGAGAGACCCAGTACTTC. It yields the protein CASSIGTGGETQYF. The V call is TRBV19, the J call TRBJ2-5; 8 bases map to TRBD1. The CDR3 runs 14 residues. V was clipped by 3 bases and J by 4 bases; unmatched bases: 4. Germline V gives CDR1 LNHDA, CDR2 SQIVND (reference sequence).

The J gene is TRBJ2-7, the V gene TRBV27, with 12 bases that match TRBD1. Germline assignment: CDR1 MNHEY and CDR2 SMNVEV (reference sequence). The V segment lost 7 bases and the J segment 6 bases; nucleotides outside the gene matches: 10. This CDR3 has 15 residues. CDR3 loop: CASTPRRGQGAEQYF. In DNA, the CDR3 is TGTGCCAGCACCCCAAGAAGGGGACAGGGGGCCGAGCAGTACTTC.

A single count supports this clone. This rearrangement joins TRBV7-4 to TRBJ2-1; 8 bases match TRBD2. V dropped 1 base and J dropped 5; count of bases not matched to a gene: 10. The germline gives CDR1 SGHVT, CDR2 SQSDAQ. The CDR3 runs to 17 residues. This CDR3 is CASSLVTAGGFNNEQFF. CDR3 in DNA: TGTGCCAGCAGCTTAGTCACGGCGGGAGGTTTCAACAATGAGCAGTTCTTC.

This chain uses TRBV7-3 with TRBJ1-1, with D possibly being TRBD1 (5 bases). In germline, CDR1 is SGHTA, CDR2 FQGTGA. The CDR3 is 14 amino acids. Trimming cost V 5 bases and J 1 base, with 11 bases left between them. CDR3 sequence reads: CASSQTGPNTEAFF. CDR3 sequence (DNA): TGTGCCAGCAGCCAAACAGGCCCGAACACTGAAGCTTTCTTT. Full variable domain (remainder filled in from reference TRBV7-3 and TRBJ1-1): GAGVSQTPSNKVTEKGKYVELRCDPISGHTALYWYRQSLGQGPEFLIYFQGTGAADDSGLPNDRFFAVRPEGSVSTLKIQRTERGDSAVYLCASSQTGPNTEAFFGQGTRLTVV.

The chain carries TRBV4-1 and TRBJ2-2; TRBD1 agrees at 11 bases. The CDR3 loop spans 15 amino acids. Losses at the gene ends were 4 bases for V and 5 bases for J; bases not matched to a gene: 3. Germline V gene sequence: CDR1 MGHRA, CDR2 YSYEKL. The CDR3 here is CASSRGQGVTGELFF. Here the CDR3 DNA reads TGCGCCAGCAGCCGGGGACAGGGGGTAACCGGGGAGCTGTTTTTT.

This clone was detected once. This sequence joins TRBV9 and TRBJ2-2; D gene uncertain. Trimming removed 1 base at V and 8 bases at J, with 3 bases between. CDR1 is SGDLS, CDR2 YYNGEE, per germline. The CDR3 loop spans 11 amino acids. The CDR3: CASSVSGELFF. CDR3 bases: TGTGCCAGCAGCGTATCTGGGGAGCTGTTTTTT.

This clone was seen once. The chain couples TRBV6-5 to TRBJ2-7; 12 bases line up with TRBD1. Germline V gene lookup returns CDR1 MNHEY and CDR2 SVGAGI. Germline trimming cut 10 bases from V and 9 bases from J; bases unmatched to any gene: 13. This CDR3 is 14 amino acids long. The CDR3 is CATTIPGQGAGQYF. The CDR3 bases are TGTGCCACTACTATTCCGGGACAGGGGGCAGGGCAGTACTTC.

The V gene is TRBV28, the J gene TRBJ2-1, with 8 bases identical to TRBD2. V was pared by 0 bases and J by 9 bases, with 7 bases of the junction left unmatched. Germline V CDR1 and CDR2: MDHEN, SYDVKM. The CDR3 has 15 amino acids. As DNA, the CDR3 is TGTGCCAGCAGTTTATGGCGGGCTGCGGGGGGTGAGCAGTTCTTC. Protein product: CASSLWRAAGGEQFF.

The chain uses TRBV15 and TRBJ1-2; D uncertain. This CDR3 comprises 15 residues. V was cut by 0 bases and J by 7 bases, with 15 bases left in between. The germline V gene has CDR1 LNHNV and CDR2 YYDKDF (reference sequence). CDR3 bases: TGTGCCACCAGCAGAGATGTAGTGGCCTGGGGTGGCTACACCTTC. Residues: CATSRDVVAWGGYTF.

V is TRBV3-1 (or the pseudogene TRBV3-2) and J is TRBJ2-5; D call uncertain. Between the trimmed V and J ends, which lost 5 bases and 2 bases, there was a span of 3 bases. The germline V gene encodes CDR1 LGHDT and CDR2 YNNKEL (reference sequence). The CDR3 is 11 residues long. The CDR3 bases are TGTGCCAGCAGCGCACAAGAGACCCAGTACTTC. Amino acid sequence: CASSAQETQYF.

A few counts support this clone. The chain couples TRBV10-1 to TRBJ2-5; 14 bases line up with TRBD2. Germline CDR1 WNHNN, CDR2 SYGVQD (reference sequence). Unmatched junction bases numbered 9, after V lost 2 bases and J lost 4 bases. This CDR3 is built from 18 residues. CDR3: CASSEPTSGRASGETQYF. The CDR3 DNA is TGCGCCAGCAGTGAGCCGACTAGCGGGAGGGCCTCGGGAGAGACCCAGTACTTC.

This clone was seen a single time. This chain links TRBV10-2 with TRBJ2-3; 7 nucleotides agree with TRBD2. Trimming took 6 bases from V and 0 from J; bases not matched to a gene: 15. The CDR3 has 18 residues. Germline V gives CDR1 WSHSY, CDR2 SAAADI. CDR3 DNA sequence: TGCGCCAGCAGCCCCGTCTTCGGGTGGCGGGGGAGCACAGATACGCAGTATTTT. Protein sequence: CASSPVFGWRGSTDTQYF.

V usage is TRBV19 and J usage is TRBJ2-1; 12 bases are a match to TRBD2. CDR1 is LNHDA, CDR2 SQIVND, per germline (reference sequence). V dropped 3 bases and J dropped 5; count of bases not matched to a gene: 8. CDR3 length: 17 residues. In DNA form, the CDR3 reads TGTGCCAGTAGTATCCGACTAGCGGGAGCTTTAAACAATGAGCAGTTCTTC. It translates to CASSIRLAGALNNEQFF.

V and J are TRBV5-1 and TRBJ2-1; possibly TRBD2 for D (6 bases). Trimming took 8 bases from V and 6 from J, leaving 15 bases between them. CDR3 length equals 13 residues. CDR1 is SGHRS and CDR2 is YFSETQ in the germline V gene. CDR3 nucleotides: TGCGCCAGTCACCGGGACTCGACCAATGAGCAGTTCTTC. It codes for CASHRDSTNEQFF.

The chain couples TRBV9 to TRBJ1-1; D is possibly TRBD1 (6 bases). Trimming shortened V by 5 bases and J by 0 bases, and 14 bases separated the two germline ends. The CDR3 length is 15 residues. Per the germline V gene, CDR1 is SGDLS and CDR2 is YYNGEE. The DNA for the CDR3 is TGTGCCAGCAGAGTCCAGGGGTCTGTGAACACTGAAGCTTTCTTT. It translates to CASRVQGSVNTEAFF.

The CDR3 coding sequence is TGTGCCAGCATGGGCCAGGACCAAAATGAGCAGTTCTTC. Protein: CASMGQDQNEQFF. The chain joins TRBV5-6 to TRBJ2-1; D gene uncertain. CDR1 and CDR2 from the germline V gene are SGHDT and YYEEEE. V lost 6 bases and J 7 bases, leaving 14 bases between the germline ends. The CDR3 runs to 13 residues.

CDR3 sequence: CASSFLTSTGELFF. The CDR3, as DNA: TGTGCCAGCAGCTTCCTGACAAGCACCGGGGAGCTGTTTTTT. The V gene is TRBV7-2, the J gene TRBJ2-2; D is undetermined. Looked up from germline, CDR1 is SGHTA and CDR2 is FQGNSA. The V end was cut by 3 bases, the J end by 4 bases, with 9 bases between. CDR3 length: 14 amino acids.

The CDR3 DNA reads as TGCGCCAGCAGCTTCGGTAGCGGGAGTCGGTCAGATACGCAGTATTTT. As protein: CASSFGSGSRSDTQYF. This sequence joins TRBV5-1 and TRBJ2-3, with 9 bases aligning to TRBD2. Germline-derived CDR1 and CDR2 are SGHRS and YFSETQ. V trimming: 2 bases; J trimming: 4 bases; junction bases outside the gene matches: 8. CDR3 length: 16 residues.

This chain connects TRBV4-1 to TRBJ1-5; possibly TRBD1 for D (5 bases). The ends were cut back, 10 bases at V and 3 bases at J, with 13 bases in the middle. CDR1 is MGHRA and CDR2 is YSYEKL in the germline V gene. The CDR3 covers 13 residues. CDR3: CATSRQINQPQHF. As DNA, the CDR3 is TGCGCCACTTCAAGACAGATCAATCAGCCCCAGCATTTT.

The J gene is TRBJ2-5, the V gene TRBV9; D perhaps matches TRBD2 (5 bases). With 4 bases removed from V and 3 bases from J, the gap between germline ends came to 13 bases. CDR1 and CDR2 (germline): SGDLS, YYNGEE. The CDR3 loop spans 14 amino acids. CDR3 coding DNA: TGTGCCAGCAGCACAGCAGAGGGCGAAGAGACCCAGTACTTC. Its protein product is CASSTAEGEETQYF.

CDR3 residues: CASSLGRGNQPQHF. The CDR3 DNA is TGTGCCAGCAGCCTCGGACGGGGCAATCAGCCCCAGCATTTT. V usage is TRBV6-5 and J usage is TRBJ1-5, with D hard to call. Germline CDR1 reads MNHEY; CDR2 reads SVGAGI. The CDR3 length is 14 residues. V was cut by 6 bases and J by 2 bases, with 11 bases left in between.

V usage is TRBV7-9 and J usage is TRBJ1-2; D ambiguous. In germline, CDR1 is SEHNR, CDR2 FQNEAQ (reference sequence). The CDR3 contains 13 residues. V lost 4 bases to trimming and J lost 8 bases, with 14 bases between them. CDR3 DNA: TGTGCCAGCAGCTCCGAGGGAATTGGCGGCTACACCTTC. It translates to CASSSEGIGGYTF.

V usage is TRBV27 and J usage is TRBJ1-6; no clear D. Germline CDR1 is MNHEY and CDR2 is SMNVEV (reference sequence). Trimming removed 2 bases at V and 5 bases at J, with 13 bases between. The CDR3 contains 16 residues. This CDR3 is CASSLNYRGDNSPLHF. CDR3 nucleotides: TGTGCCAGCAGTTTAAATTATAGAGGAGATAATTCACCCCTCCACTTT.

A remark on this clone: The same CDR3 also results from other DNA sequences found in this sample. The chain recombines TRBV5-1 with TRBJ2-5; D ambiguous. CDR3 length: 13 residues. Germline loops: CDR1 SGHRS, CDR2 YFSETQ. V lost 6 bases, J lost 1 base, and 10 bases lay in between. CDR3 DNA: TGCGCCAGCAAGCAGGTACTCCAAGAGACCCAGTACTTC. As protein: CASKQVLQETQYF.

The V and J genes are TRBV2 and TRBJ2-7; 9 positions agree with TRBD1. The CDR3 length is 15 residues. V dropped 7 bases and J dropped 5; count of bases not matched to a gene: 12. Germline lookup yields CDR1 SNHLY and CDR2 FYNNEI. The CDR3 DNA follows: TGTGCCAGCACTGCTTCTCGGACAGGGGCTAACGAGCAGTACTTC. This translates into CASTASRTGANEQYF.

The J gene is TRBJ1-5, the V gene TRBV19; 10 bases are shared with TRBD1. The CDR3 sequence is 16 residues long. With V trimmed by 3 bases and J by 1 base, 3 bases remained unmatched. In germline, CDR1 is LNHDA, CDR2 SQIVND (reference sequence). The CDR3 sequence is CASSIRTGGSNQPQHF. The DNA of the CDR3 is TGTGCCAGTAGTATTCGGACAGGGGGGAGCAATCAGCCCCAGCATTTT. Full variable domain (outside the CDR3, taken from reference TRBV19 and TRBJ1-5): DGGITQSPKYLFRKEGQNVTLSCEQNLNHDAMYWYRQDPGQGLRLIYYSQIVNDFQKGDIAEGYSVSREKKESFPLTVTSAQKNPTAFYLCASSIRTGGSNQPQHFGDGTRLSIL.

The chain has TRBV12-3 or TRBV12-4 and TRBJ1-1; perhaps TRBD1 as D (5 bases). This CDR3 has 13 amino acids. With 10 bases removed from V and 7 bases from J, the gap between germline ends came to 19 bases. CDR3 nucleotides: TGTGCCACCCTCCCGGGACCCCTCCTTGAAGCTTTCTTT. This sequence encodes CATLPGPLLEAFF.

The CDR3 DNA is TGTGCCAGCAGCTGGACAGGGGTACCCTCTGGAAACACCATATATTTT. Protein sequence: CASSWTGVPSGNTIYF. The rearrangement joins TRBV7-9 to TRBJ1-3, with 9 bases lining up with TRBD1. V gave up 4 bases and J gave up 0 bases; unmatched junction bases: 4. CDR3 length equals 16 residues. The germline CDR1 and CDR2 sequences are SEHNR and FQNEAQ (reference sequence).